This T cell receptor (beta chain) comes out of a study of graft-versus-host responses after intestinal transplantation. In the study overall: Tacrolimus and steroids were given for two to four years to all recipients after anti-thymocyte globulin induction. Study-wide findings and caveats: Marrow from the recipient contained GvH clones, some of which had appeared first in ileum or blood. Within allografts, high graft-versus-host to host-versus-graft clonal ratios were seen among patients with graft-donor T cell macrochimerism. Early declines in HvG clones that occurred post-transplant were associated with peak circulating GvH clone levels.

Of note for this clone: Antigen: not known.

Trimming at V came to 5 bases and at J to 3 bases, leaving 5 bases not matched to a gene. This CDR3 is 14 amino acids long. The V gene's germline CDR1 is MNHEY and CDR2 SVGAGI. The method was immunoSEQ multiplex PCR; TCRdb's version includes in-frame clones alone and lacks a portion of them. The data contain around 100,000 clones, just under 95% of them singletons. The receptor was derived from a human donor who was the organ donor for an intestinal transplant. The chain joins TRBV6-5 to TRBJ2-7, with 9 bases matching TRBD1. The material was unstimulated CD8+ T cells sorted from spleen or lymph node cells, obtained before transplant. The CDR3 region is CASSVRTGDYEQYF. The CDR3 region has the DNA TGTGCCAGCAGTGTAAGGACAGGGGACTACGAGCAGTACTTC.